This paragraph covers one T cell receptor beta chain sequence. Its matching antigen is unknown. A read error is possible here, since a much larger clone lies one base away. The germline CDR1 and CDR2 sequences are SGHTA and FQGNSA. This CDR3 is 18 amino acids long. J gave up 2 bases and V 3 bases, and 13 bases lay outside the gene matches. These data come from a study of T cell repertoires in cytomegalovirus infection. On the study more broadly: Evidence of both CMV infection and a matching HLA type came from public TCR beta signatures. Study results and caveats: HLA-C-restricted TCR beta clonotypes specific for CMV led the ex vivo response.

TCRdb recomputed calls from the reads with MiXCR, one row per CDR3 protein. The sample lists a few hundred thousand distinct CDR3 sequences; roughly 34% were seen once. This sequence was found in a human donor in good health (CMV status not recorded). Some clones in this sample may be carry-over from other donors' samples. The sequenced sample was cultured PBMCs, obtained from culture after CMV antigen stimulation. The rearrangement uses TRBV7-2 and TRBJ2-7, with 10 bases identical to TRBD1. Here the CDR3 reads CASSFLTSGTGATYEQYV. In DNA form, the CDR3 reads TGTGCCAGCAGCTTTCTCACCTCCGGGACAGGGGCCACCTACGAGCAGTACGTC.